This entry describes one T cell receptor (beta chain). Antigen: not known. This entry belongs to a study of post-analysis software for immune sequencing data. CDR1 SGHRS and CDR2 YFSETQ come from the germline V gene. V lost 0 bases, J lost 4 bases, and 4 bases lay in between. This CDR3 has 13 amino acids. The TCR beta cDNA libraries carried unique molecular identifiers. From the PCR reads, TCRdb called clonotypes with MiXCR, one entry per CDR3 protein. The sample lists approximately 730,000 distinct CDR3 sequences, roughly 29% occurring once. Overall study findings and caveats: The five TRBV segments detected at higher frequency in patients than in controls included TRBV5-6, TRBV5-1 and TRBV20-1.

The specimen was blood. This chain connects TRBV5-1 to TRBJ1-4; D is unclear. This clonotype was sampled from a girl between 5 and 17 years old with multiple sclerosis. The chain's CDR3 is CASSLGVNEKLFF. CDR3 nucleotide sequence: TGCGCCAGCAGCTTGGGGGTTAATGAAAAACTGTTTTTT.